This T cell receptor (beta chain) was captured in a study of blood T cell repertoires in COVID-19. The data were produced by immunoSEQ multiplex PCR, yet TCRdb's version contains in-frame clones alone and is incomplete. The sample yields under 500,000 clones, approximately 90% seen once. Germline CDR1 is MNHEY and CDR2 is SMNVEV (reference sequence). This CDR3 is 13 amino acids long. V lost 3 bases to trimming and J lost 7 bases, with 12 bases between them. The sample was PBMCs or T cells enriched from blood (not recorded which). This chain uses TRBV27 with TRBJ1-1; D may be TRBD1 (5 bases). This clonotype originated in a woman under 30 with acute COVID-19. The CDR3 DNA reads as TGTGCCAGCAGTTTTCAGGGATGGGATGAAGCTTTCTTT. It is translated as CASSFQGWDEAFF.